This T cell receptor (beta chain) was profiled in a study of cytomegalovirus exposure and HLA in healthy donors. Clones were read by immunoSEQ multiplex PCR, and TCRdb kept only the in-frame ones, dropping some. This table has roughly 180,000 clones, about 80% appearing once. This clone came up a few times. This CDR3 is built from 15 residues. The germline gives CDR1 MNHNY, CDR2 SVGAGI (reference sequence). V shed 4 bases and J 8 bases; nucleotides not matched to a gene: 8. The rearrangement joins TRBV6-6 to TRBJ1-4, with 9 bases identical to TRBD1. This sequence originates from a man in his late teens or twenties in good health and CMV-seropositive. The sample comprised PBMCs. The CDR3 sequence: CASSSQQGAGEKLFF. CDR3 nucleotide sequence: TGTGCCAGCAGTTCCCAACAGGGGGCGGGAGAAAAACTGTTTTTT.